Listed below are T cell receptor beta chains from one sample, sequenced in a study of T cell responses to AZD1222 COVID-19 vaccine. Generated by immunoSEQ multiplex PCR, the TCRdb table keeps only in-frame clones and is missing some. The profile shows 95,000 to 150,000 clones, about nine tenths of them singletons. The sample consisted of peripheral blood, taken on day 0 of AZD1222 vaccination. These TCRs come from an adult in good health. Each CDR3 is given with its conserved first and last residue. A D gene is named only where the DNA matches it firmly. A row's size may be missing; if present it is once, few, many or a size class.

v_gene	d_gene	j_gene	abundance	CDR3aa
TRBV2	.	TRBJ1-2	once	CASSDRVKYGYTF
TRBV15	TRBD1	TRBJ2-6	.	CATSSPGQGPSGANVLTF
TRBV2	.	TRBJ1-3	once	CASSEALWPAEPSGNTIYF
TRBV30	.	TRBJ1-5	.	CAWREDGASNQPQHF
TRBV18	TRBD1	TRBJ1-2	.	CASSPSTGYRGYGYTF
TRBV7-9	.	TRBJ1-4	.	CASTAQLAANEKLFF
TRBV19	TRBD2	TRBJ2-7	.	CASRTGREAYYEQYF
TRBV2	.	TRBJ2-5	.	CASTLQGGETQYF
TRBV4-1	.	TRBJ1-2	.	CASSQDDSYGYTF
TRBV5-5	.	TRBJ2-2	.	CASRGLGAGELFF